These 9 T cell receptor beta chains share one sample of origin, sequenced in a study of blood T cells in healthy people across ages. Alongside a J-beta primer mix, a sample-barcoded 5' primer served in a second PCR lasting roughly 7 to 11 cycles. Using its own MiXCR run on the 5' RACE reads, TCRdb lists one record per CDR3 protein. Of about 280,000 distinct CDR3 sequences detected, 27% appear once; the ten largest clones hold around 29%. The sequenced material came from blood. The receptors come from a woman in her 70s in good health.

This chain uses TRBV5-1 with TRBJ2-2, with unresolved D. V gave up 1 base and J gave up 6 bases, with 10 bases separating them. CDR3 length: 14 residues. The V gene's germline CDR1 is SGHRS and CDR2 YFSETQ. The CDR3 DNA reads TGCGCCAGCAGCTTGATGATGGGCTCCGGGGAGCTGTTTTTT. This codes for CASSLMMGSGELFF.

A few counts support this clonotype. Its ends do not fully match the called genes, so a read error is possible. This CDR3 is CASSGLAGNTGELFF. The CDR3 nucleotides read TGTGCTAGCAGCGGACTAGCGGGAAACACCGGGGAGCTGTTTTTT. V is TRBV7-7 and J is TRBJ2-2; 12 bases fit TRBD2. The CDR3 loop spans 15 amino acids. Germline CDR1 reads SSHAT; CDR2 reads FNYEAQ (reference sequence).

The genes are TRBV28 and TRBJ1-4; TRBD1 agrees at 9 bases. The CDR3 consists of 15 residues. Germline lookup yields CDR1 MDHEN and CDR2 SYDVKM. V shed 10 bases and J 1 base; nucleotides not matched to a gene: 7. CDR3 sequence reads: CATQDRGGTNEKLFF. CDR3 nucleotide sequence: TGTGCCACTCAGGACAGGGGTGGAACTAATGAAAAACTGTTTTTT.

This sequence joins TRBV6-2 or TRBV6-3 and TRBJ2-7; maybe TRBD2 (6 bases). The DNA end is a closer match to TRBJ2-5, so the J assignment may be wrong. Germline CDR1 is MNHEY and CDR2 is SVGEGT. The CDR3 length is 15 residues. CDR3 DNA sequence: TGTGCCAGCACCTTACTGGGACTTCCCCAAGAGACCCAGTACTTC. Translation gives CASTLLGLPQETQYF.

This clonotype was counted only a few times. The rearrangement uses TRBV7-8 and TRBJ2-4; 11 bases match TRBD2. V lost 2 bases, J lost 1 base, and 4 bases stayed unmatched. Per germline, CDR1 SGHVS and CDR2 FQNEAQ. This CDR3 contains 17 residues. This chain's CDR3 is CASSLRLAGGAKNIQYF. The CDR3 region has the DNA TGTGCCAGCAGCTTAAGGCTAGCGGGAGGTGCCAAAAACATTCAGTACTTC.

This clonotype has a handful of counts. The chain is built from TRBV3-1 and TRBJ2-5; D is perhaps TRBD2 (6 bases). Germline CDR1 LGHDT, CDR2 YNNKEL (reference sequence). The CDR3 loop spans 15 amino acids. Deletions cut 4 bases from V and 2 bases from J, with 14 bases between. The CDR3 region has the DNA TGTGCCAGCAGCCCAGGTTTGAGCGGGCAAGAGACCCAGTACTTC. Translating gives CASSPGLSGQETQYF.

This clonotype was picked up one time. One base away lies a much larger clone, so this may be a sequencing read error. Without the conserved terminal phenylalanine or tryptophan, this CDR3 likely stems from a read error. Here the CDR3 DNA reads TGTGCCAGCAGTCCCCCGGCCATTTTGCTTGAGCAGTACTTG. The encoded protein is CASSPPAILLEQYL. The chain carries TRBV28 and TRBJ2-7; D call uncertain. V shed 5 bases and J shed 7 bases, with 18 bases lying between them. CDR1 and CDR2 (germline): MDHEN, SYDVKM. The CDR3 extends over 14 amino acids.

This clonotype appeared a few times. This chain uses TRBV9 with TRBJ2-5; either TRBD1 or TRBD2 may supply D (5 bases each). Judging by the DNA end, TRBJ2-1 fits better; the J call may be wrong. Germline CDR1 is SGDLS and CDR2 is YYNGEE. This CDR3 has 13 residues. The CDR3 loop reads CASSGDGRGEQFF. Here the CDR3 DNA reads TGTGCCAGCAGCGGGGACGGCCGGGGAGAGCAGTTCTTC.

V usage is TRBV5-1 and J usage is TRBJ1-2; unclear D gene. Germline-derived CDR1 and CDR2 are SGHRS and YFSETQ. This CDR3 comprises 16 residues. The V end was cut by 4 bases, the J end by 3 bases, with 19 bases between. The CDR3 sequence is CASSHNPDGRYYGYTF. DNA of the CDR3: TGCGCCAGCAGCCACAACCCGGACGGACGTTACTATGGCTACACCTTC.